This T cell receptor (beta chain) comes out of a study of PD-1 blockade in mismatch repair-deficient tumors. Overall study findings and caveats: Rapid post-treatment expansion, then contraction, generally preceding radiologic response, marked tumor-resident clones.

Using immunoSEQ multiplex PCR, the repertoire was profiled, and TCRdb retains in-frame clones only, with some absent. The sample yields about 9,800 clones, 86% seen once. In germline, CDR1 is MNHEY, CDR2 SMNVEV (reference sequence). The ends were cut back, 2 bases at V and 7 bases at J, with 9 bases in the middle. The CDR3 is 14 residues long. Time point meaning: roughly 11-day in vitro stimulation with candidate neoantigen peptide 2. Every patient had mismatch repair deficiency by PCR or immunohistochemistry. An approximately nine-day in vitro culture was run per each of over five reactive peptides. A no-peptide control culture served as baseline for clone fold changes. About this clone itself: Its antigen is currently unknown.

The source of this sequence is an adult with mismatch repair-deficient cancer. The starting material was cells cultured in vitro, obtained from a patient treated with pembrolizumab. The V and J genes are TRBV27 and TRBJ1-6, with D hard to call. The CDR3 protein is CASSLRRTNSPLHF. For the CDR3, the DNA is TGTGCCAGCAGTTTAAGACGAACGAATTCACCCCTCCACTTT.